Detailed here is one T cell receptor beta chain. Its antigen is currently unknown. The data belong to a study of CD8+ T cells in alopecia areata. General study results and limits: Sequence data from scalp samples additionally include resident alphabeta T cells of normal skin.

Germline CDR1 and CDR2: PRHDT and FYEKMQ (reference sequence). Trimming stripped 6 bases from V and 5 bases from J, with 11 bases between. The CDR3 is 13 residues long. Researchers picked out CD4+ and CD8+ T cells from PBMCs by sorting. cDNA serving as the sequencing template came from extracted, reverse transcribed RNA. Some clones are missing from TCRdb's copy, which holds only in-frame ones; the method was immunoSEQ multiplex PCR. The top ten clones hold under 5% of a sample with under 250,000 clones, roughly 56% of them seen once. This chain connects TRBV13 to TRBJ1-5; no reliable D call. This receptor was obtained from a human donor in good health. The source material was CD8+ T cells sorted from blood. The CDR3 nucleotides read TGTGCCAGCAGTTTCCGGGGATATCAGCCCCAGCATTTT. Encoded protein: CASSFRGYQPQHF.